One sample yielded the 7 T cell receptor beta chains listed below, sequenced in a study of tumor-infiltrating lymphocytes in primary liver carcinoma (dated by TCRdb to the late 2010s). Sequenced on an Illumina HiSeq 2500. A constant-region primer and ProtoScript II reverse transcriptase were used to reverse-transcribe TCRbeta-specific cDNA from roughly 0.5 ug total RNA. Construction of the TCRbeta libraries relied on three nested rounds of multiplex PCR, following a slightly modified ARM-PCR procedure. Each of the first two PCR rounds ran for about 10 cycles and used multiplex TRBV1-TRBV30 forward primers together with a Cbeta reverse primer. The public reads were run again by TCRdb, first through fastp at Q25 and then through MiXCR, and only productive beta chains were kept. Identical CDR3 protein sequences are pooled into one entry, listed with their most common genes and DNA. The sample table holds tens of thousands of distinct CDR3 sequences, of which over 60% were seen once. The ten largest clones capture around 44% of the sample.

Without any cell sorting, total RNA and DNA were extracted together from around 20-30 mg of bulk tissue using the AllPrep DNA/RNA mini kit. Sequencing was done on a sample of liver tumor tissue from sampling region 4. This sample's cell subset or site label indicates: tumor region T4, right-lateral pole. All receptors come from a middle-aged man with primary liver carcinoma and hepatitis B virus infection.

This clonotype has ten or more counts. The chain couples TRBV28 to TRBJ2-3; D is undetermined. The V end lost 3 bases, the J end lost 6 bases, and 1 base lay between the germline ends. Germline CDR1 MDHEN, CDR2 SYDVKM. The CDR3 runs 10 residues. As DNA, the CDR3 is TGTGCCAGCAGTTTTGATACGCAGTATTTT. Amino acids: CASSFDTQYF.

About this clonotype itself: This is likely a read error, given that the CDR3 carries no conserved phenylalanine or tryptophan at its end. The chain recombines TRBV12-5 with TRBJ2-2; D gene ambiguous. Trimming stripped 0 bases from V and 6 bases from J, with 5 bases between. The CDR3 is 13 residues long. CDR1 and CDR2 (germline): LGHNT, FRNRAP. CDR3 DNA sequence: TGTGCTAGTGGTTTGGTGGGCTCCGGGGAGCTGTTTCTT. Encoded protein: CASGLVGSGELFL.

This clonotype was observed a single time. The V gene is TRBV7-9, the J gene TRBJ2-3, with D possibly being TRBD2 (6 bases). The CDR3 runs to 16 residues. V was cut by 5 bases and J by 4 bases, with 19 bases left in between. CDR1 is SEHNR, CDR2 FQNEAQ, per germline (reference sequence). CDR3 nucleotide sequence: TGTGCCAGCAGCCTAGGGACCATCGGAGGGGCAGATACGCAGTATTTT. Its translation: CASSLGTIGGADTQYF.

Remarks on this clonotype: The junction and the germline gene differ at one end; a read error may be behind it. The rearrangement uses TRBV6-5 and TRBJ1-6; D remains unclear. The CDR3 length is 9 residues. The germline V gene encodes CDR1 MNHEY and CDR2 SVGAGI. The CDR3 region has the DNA TGTGCCGGCAGCCGCTCCCTCCACTTT. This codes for CAGSRSLHF.

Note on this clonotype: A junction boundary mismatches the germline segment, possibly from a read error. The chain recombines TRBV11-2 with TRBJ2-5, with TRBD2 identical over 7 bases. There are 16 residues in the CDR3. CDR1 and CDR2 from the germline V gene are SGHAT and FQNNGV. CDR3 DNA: TGTGCCAGCAGCCAAATTCCTGGTGGGGGGGAAGAGACCCAATACTTC. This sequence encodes CASSQIPGGGEETQYF.

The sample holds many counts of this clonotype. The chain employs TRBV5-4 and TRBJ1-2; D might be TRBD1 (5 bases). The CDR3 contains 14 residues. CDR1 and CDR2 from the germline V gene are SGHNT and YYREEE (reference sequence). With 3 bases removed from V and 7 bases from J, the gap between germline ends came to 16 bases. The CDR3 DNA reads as TGTGCCAGCAGCTCGGACATTTCCTCTAGTGGCTACACCTTC. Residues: CASSSDISSSGYTF.

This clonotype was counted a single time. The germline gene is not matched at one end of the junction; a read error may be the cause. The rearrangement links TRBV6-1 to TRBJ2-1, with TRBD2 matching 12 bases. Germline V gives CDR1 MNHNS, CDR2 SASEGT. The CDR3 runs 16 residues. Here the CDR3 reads CVSIETSGSSYNEQFF. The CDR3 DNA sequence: TGTGTCAGCATTGAGACTAGCGGGAGCTCCTACAATGAGCAGTTCTTC.